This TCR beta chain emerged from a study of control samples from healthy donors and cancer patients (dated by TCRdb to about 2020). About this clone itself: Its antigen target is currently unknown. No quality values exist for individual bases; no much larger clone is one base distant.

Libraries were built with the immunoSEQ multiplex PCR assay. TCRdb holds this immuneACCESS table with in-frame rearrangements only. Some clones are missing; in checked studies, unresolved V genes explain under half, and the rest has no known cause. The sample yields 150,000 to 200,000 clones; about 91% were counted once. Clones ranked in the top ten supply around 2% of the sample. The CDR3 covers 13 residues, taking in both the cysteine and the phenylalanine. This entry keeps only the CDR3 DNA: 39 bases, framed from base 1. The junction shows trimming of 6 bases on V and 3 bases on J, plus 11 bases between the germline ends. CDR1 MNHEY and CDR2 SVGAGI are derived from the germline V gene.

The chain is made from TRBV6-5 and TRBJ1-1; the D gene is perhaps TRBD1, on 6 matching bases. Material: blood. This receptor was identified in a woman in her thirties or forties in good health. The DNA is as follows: TGTGCCAGCAGCCCCGGGGGGCACACTGAAGCTTTCTTT. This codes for CASSPGGHTEAFF.